This passage covers 22 T cell receptor beta chains from one sample sequenced in a study of tumor and adjacent non-tumor tissue in lung cancer (dated by TCRdb to the late 2010s). RNA was extracted from bulk unsorted tissue and checked for quality with a NanoDrop ND-1000 and an Agilent 2100. Normal lung samples were distant non-tumor tissue taken more than 3 cm from the tumor edge. Libraries were built with multiplex PCR. Reads for this sample came from an Illumina HiSeq 2500. TCRbeta libraries were constructed through three rounds of nested PCR with primers (Table S4) according to protocols modified from ARM-PCR. Clones were called with MiXCR by TCRdb after fastp trimmed the public reads at Q25, and only in-frame beta chains were retained. CDR3 protein duplicates are merged, each entry listing the most common genes and DNA. Present in this sample are about 98,000 distinct CDR3 sequences, roughly 80% of which were seen just once. Of the sample, about 29% is held by the ten largest clones.

The sequenced sample consisted of distant non-tumor lung tissue. Receptors originate from a man in his 60s with small cell lung cancer.

As to this clonotype: This sequence may be a read error, since a much larger clone differs from it by one base. The chain recombines TRBV6-5 with TRBJ1-2, with D uncertain. Germline-derived CDR1 and CDR2 are MNHEY and SVGAGI. CDR3 length: 13 residues. CDR3 residues: CVSRRTSDYGYTF. The CDR3 bases are TGTGTCAGCCGAAGGACCTCGGACTATGGCTACACCTTC.

In this sample, this clonotype turned up a few times. The V gene is TRBV6-2 or TRBV6-3, the J gene TRBJ2-5; D may be TRBD2 (6 bases). Germline-derived CDR1 and CDR2 are MNHEY and SVGEGT. CDR3 length: 15 amino acids. Trimming removed 7 bases at V and 1 base at J, with 16 bases between. The CDR3 is CASNYQDYFQETQYF. As DNA, the CDR3 is TGTGCCAGCAATTATCAGGACTACTTCCAAGAGACCCAGTACTTC.

This rearrangement joins TRBV28 to TRBJ1-2, with 8 bases fitting TRBD1. Germline loops: CDR1 MDHEN, CDR2 SYDVKM. This CDR3 has 13 residues. V was clipped by 11 bases and J by 5 bases; unmatched bases: 10. This CDR3 reads CAGRPTGEYGYTF. CDR3 in DNA: TGTGCCGGCCGGCCGACAGGGGAGTATGGCTACACCTTC.

Remarks on this clonotype: One end of the junction varies from germline; a read error may be responsible. This rearrangement joins TRBV6-5 to TRBJ1-4, with D possibly TRBD1 on 5 matching bases. CDR3 length: 15 amino acids. From germline, CDR1 is MNHEY and CDR2 SVGAGI. CDR3 loop: CASSDPGTGSEKLLF. The CDR3 DNA reads as TGTGCCAGCAGTGACCCCGGGACGGGGTCGGAAAAACTGCTTTTT.

This clonotype was found many times. The chain joins TRBV6-1 to TRBJ2-1; D not certain. V was pared by 2 bases and J by 0 bases, with 11 bases between. CDR1 is MNHNS, CDR2 SASEGT, per germline. This CDR3 region has 16 residues. CDR3 nucleotide sequence: TGTGCCAGCAGTGAATGGAGTGTCAGCTCCTACAATGAGCAGTTCTTC. Protein sequence: CASSEWSVSSYNEQFF.

A word on this clonotype: The germline gene is not matched at one end of the junction; a read error may be the cause. The chain links TRBV6-1 to TRBJ1-1; D is ambiguous. Germline assignment: CDR1 MNHNS and CDR2 SASEGT. The CDR3 has 15 amino acids. This CDR3 reads CASSEASDRYSEDFF. CDR3 nucleotides: TGTGCCAGCAGTGAAGCGTCAGACCGCTACTCTGAAGATTTCTTC.

Notes on this clonotype: One end of the junction fails to match germline, which may point to a read error. The genes are TRBV6-5 and TRBJ2-1; the D call may be TRBD1 or TRBD2 (5 bases each). The CDR3 has 15 amino acids. CDR1 and CDR2 from the germline V gene are MNHEY and SVGAGI. The CDR3, as DNA: TGTGCCAGCGGTTACTGGGTACGGTGGGACCATGAGCAGTTCTTC. Amino acid sequence: CASGYWVRWDHEQFF.

In regard to this clonotype: Without the conserved terminal phenylalanine or tryptophan, this CDR3 likely stems from a read error. Because the CDR3's place on the DNA is in doubt, the DNA is left out and the CDR3 is given as listed by TCRdb. The V and J genes are TRBV6-5 and TRBJ1-5; the listed D gene, TRBD1, was not tested against the DNA. The CDR3 length equals 18 residues, ends included. Germline lookup yields CDR1 MNHEY and CDR2 SVGAGI. The CDR3 loop is CASSLRQGGYGFNRPKHY.

The gene calls are TRBV12-3 or TRBV12-4 and TRBJ2-2; tentatively, D is TRBD2 (6 bases). The CDR3 has 15 amino acids. The CDR3 spells CTSSFSGKDTGELFF. The CDR3 DNA sequence: TGTACTAGCAGTTTCTCCGGGAAAGACACCGGGGAGCTGTTTTTT.

Concerning this clonotype itself: At one end, the junction sequence differs from germline, possibly due to a read error. The chain is built from TRBV5-5 and TRBJ2-3; D is unresolved. Germline CDR1 and CDR2: SGHKS and YYEKEE (reference sequence). This CDR3 region has 12 residues. The CDR3 region has the DNA TGTGTCAGCAGCCAAAACACAGATACGCAGTATTTT. It translates to CVSSQNTDTQYF.

In the case of this clonotype: Because the CDR3 is missing its conserved closing phenylalanine or tryptophan, this is likely a read error. J is TRBJ1-1 and V is TRBV6-5, with D tentatively TRBD1 (6 bases). V was trimmed by 7 bases and J by 5 bases, leaving 20 bases between them. Germline V gene lookup returns CDR1 MNHEY and CDR2 SVGAGI. The CDR3 contains 15 residues. This chain's CDR3 is CASNANSQGNTEAFV. CDR3 nucleotides: TGTGCCAGCAATGCAAACTCACAGGGAAATACTGAAGCTTTCGTT.

Remarks on this clonotype: A junction boundary mismatches the germline segment, possibly from a read error. The chain recombines TRBV6-5 with TRBJ2-1, with TRBD2 as a possible D gene (6 bases). This CDR3 comprises 14 residues. The germline gives CDR1 MNHEY, CDR2 SVGAGI. The CDR3 region is CDSGRDGRKNEQFF. CDR3 sequence (DNA): TGTGACAGCGGGCGGGATGGACGTAAGAATGAGCAGTTCTTC.

V usage is TRBV6-1 and J usage is TRBJ2-2; D perhaps matches TRBD1 (7 bases). Deletions cut 3 bases from V and 11 bases from J, with 19 bases between. CDR3 length equals 15 residues. CDR1 is MNHNS, CDR2 SASEGT, per germline. This CDR3 is CASSETRGQIGELFF. Here the CDR3 DNA reads TGTGCCAGCAGTGAGACTAGGGGGCAAATCGGTGAGCTGTTTTTT.

In the case of this clonotype: The CDR3 does not close with the conserved phenylalanine or tryptophan, likely indicating a read error. The chain is built from TRBV6-6 and TRBJ2-3, with 7 bases identical to TRBD2. The CDR3 has 17 amino acids. V was clipped by 0 bases and J by 4 bases; unmatched bases: 10. Germline CDR1 MNHNY, CDR2 SVGAGI (reference sequence). CDR3 sequence reads: CASSYSLGGPGSDTQYL. In nucleotides, the CDR3 is TGTGCCAGCAGTTACTCGTTGGGAGGGCCAGGGTCAGATACGCAGTATCTT.

With respect to this clonotype: One end of the junction does not line up with germline, which may come from a read error. This chain's CDR3 is CAISLVRWEAFF. In DNA, the CDR3 is TGTGCCATCAGCTTAGTCAGATGGGAGGCTTTCTTT. The V gene is TRBV11-2, the J gene TRBJ1-1; D uncertain. This CDR3 comprises 12 residues. Germline assignment: CDR1 SGHAT and CDR2 FQNNGV.

Notes on this clonotype: In this CDR3 the conserved last residue, phenylalanine or tryptophan, is missing, so a read error is likely. The gene calls are TRBV12-3 or TRBV12-4 and TRBJ1-5; 10 bases agree with TRBD1. The CDR3 spans 14 residues. CDR3 sequence (DNA): TGTGTCAGCAACCGACAGGGGGCAGGTCAGCCTCAGCATTAT. Amino acid sequence: CVSNRQGAGQPQHY.

A note on this clonotype: As the CDR3 is not closed by the conserved phenylalanine or tryptophan, this likely results from a read error. This rearrangement joins TRBV6-1 to TRBJ1-6; D perhaps matches TRBD1 (5 bases). Trimming cost V 2 bases and J 8 bases, with 16 bases left between them. The CDR3 loop spans 16 amino acids. Germline loops: CDR1 MNHNS, CDR2 SASEGT. The CDR3 protein is CASSESGYLGDSPLHI. The CDR3 nucleotides are TGTGCCAGCAGTGAATCAGGTTACCTGGGGGATTCACCCCTCCACATT.

Of note for this clonotype: An end of the junction differs from the germline gene, which may be a read error. The rearrangement links TRBV6-5 to TRBJ2-3, with D perhaps TRBD1 or TRBD2 (6 bases each). Germline CDR1 is MNHEY and CDR2 is SVGAGI. This CDR3 has 15 residues. DNA for the CDR3: TGTGCCGGCAGAGGTCGGGGGCATCTCTCAGATACGCAGTATTTT. It specifies CAGRGRGHLSDTQYF.

For this clonotype: An end of the junction does not agree with germline; a read error may underlie this. The CDR3 is CTSSLGLGLGWTDAQYF. The CDR3 bases are TGCACCAGCAGCTTAGGGCTGGGGCTCGGGTGGACAGATGCGCAGTATTTT. This chain links TRBV5-1 with TRBJ2-3; possible D gene TRBD1, 6 bases. CDR1 SGHRS and CDR2 YFSETQ come from the germline V gene. CDR3 length: 17 residues.

A word on this clonotype: This likely comes from a read error, as the CDR3 has no conserved phenylalanine or tryptophan at its end. The chain carries TRBV5-1 and TRBJ2-3, with unresolved D. The CDR3 spans 12 residues. Germline CDR1 is SGHRS and CDR2 is YFSETQ. In DNA form, the CDR3 reads TGCGCCAGCAGGTCCATCACAGAAACGCAGTATTCT. It encodes CASRSITETQYS.

CDR3 in DNA: TGCGCCAGCAGTGGGAGAAACACCGGGCCCCATTACGAGCAGTGCGTC. It codes for CASSGRNTGPHYEQCV. The rearrangement joins TRBV6-1 to TRBJ2-7, with D possibly being TRBD2 (5 bases). Germline lookup yields CDR1 MNHNS and CDR2 SASEGT. This CDR3 is 16 amino acids long.

Turning to this clonotype: A much larger clone sits a single nucleotide away, making a read error possible. The chain links TRBV11-2 to TRBJ2-5; a weak D match, TRBD2 (6 bases). The CDR3 is made up of 13 amino acids. Germline-derived CDR1 and CDR2 are SGHAT and FQNNGV. Trimming cost V 5 bases and J 11 bases, with 18 bases left between them. The CDR3, as DNA: TGTGCCAGCAGCCTCGGGAGTTCGGGTGAGCAGTACTTC. It is translated as CASSLGSSGEQYF. Full variable domain (rest looked up from reference TRBV11-2 and TRBJ2-5): EAGVAQSPRYKIIEKRQSVAFWCNPISGHATLYWYQQILGQGPKLLIQFQNNGVVDDSQLPKDRFSAERLKGVDSTLKIQPAKLEDSAVYLCASSLGSSGEQYFGPGTRLLVL.